These 22 T cell receptor beta chains share one sample of origin, sequenced in a study of T cells in Graves' hyperthyroidism and ophthalmopathy. TCR beta CDR3 region amplification was performed from RNA transcripts. TCR CDR3 regions were first amplified by RT-PCR with HTBI primers. TCRdb called the multiplex PCR reads again in MiXCR, with one record for every CDR3 protein. The sample comprises 40,000 or so distinct CDR3 sequences, around half of which are singletons, and 6.2% rests with the top ten. What was sequenced was blood. The origin of the receptors is a woman aged 45-59 years with Graves' hyperthyroidism that later progressed to Graves' ophthalmopathy.

This clonotype was observed a few times. The V call is TRBV9, the J call TRBJ2-5; 10 bases agree with TRBD1. Germline trimming cut 0 bases from V and 5 bases from J; bases unmatched to any gene: 4. CDR3 size: 15 residues. From germline, CDR1 is SGDLS and CDR2 YYNGEE. The CDR3 sequence: CASSVEGQGRETQYF. CDR3 nucleotides: TGTGCCAGCAGCGTAGAGGGACAGGGGCGCGAGACCCAGTACTTC.

This clonotype has at least ten counts. The V and J genes are TRBV3-1 and TRBJ1-5; D is unresolved. This CDR3 contains 15 residues. The germline V gene encodes CDR1 LGHDT and CDR2 YNNKEL (reference sequence). V lost 1 base and J 1 base, leaving 8 bases between the germline ends. CDR3 residues: CASSQGPQSNQPQHF. The CDR3 DNA sequence: TGTGCCAGCAGCCAAGGTCCACAGAGCAATCAGCCCCAGCATTTT.

This clonotype was observed at least ten times. The chain couples TRBV6-5 to TRBJ2-7; 8 bases are a match to TRBD1. The germline V gene has CDR1 MNHEY and CDR2 SVGAGI. CDR3 size: 15 residues. V shed 5 bases, J shed 0 bases, and the junction held 6 bases outside the gene matches. As DNA, the CDR3 is TGTGCCAGCAGTCCAGACAGGGGCCGCTCCTACGAGCAGTACTTC. Protein product: CASSPDRGRSYEQYF.

This clonotype was counted at least ten times. The CDR3 DNA is TGTGCCAGCAGTTACGGTGTCACAGAAAAAGAAGCTTTCTTT. Protein sequence: CASSYGVTEKEAFF. The chain couples TRBV6-6 to TRBJ1-1; no reliable D call. V lost 2 bases, J lost 8 bases, and 15 bases lay in between. Germline CDR1 is MNHNY and CDR2 is SVGAGI (reference sequence). The CDR3 totals 14 residues.

This clonotype was seen only a few times. It is unclear where the CDR3 begins or ends on the DNA, so no DNA is shown, and the CDR3 is as TCRdb lists it. The chain uses TRBV5-4 and TRBJ2-1; the table's D call, TRBD1, has no DNA check behind it. Germline values: CDR1 SGHNT, CDR2 YYREEE (reference sequence). The CDR3 length is 22 residues, termini included. The CDR3 reads CASSFYICSASSPDSFYNEQFF.

The chain joins TRBV2 to TRBJ2-1, with D possibly matching TRBD1 (5 bases). The CDR3 extends over 14 amino acids. V lost 4 bases and J 5 bases, leaving 12 bases between the germline ends. Germline V gene sequence: CDR1 SNHLY, CDR2 FYNNEI. CDR3 region: CASSGGLQNNEQFF. The CDR3 DNA sequence: TGTGCCAGCAGTGGGGGCTTGCAAAACAATGAGCAGTTCTTC.

The chain is built from TRBV25-1 and TRBJ2-7; possible D gene TRBD1, 6 bases. Trimming pared 4 bases from V and 4 bases from J, leaving 17 bases between. CDR3 size: 15 residues. Germline V gene lookup returns CDR1 MGHDK and CDR2 SYGVNS. The CDR3 sequence is CASSAILTGRYEQYF. CDR3 coding DNA: TGTGCCAGCAGTGCTATTTTAACAGGGCGGTACGAGCAGTACTTC.

This clonotype was counted at least ten times. The rearrangement uses TRBV30 and TRBJ2-7; 7 bases align to TRBD1. Germline V lookup: CDR1 GTSNPN, CDR2 SVGIG (reference sequence). The CDR3 sequence is 14 residues long. J gave up 2 bases and V 4 bases, and 8 bases lay outside the gene matches. In DNA, the CDR3 is TGTGCCTGGAATGGAAGGGGGCTCCCCTACGAGCAGTACTTC. Translated, it gives CAWNGRGLPYEQYF.

The rearrangement links TRBV29-1 to TRBJ2-7, with a weak D call TRBD2 (6 bases). The CDR3 spans 14 residues. Germline CDR1 reads SQVTM; CDR2 reads ANQGSEA. V gave up 4 bases and J gave up 7 bases, with 20 bases separating them. CDR3 sequence: CSVVLARASAEQYF. As DNA, the CDR3 is TGCAGCGTTGTGCTAGCGCGAGCCTCCGCTGAGCAGTACTTC.

This clonotype rates as medium-sized. The chain couples TRBV14 to TRBJ1-6; TRBD1 agrees at 7 bases. This CDR3 is built from 13 residues. CDR1 and CDR2 (germline): SGHDN, FVKESK. The junction had 5 bases not matched to a gene; V was cut back by 4 bases and J by 11 bases. The chain's CDR3 is CASSRQGSAPLHF. The DNA for the CDR3 is TGTGCCAGCAGCCGACAGGGCAGTGCACCCCTCCACTTT.

This sequence joins TRBV4-2 and TRBJ2-5; D possibly matches TRBD1 or TRBD2 (6 bases each). Germline CDR1 LGHNA, CDR2 YNFKEQ. The length of the CDR3 is 13 residues. The V end lost 2 bases, the J end lost 5 bases, and 9 bases lay between the germline ends. The CDR3 nucleotides read TGTGCCAGCAGCCAACAGGGGAGGGAGACCCAGTACTTC. Translation: CASSQQGRETQYF.

This clonotype was picked up many times. The chain joins TRBV6-6 to TRBJ2-5, with TRBD1 identical over 8 bases. The CDR3 is 15 residues long. V shed 10 bases and J 7 bases; nucleotides not matched to a gene: 17. CDR1 is MNHNY and CDR2 is SVGAGI in the germline V gene (reference sequence). In DNA, the CDR3 is TGTGCCACCCAACCCCCGACAGGGGATTTTGGGACCCAGTACTTC. Its protein is CATQPPTGDFGTQYF.

The rearrangement links TRBV5-8 to TRBJ2-5, with 9 bases that match TRBD1. The CDR3 runs 18 residues. Trimming took 4 bases from V and 4 from J; bases not matched to a gene: 17. Per germline, CDR1 SGHTS and CDR2 YDEGEE. The CDR3 is CASSHPDRGGSPGETQYF. The CDR3 region has the DNA TGTGCCAGCAGCCACCCAGACAGGGGGGGCAGTCCGGGAGAGACCCAGTACTTC. The complete variable domain, with remaining parts taken from reference TRBV5-8 and TRBJ2-5, reads EAGVTQSPTHLIKTRGQQATLRCSPISGHTSVYWYQQALGLGLQFLLWYDEGEERNRGNFPPRFSGRQFPNYSSELNVNALELEDSALYLCASSHPDRGGSPGETQYFGPGTRLLVL.

This clonotype occurred once. Compared with germline, one end of the junction differs, possibly owing to a read error. The chain combines TRBV7-9 with TRBJ2-7, with D hard to call. CDR1 is SEHNR and CDR2 is FQNEAQ in the germline V gene (reference sequence). The CDR3 consists of 12 residues. The CDR3 bases are TGCGCCAGCAACTCTGTGACAACCGAGCATTACTTC. Translated: CASNSVTTEHYF.

V is TRBV4-1 and J is TRBJ2-7; 9 bases align to TRBD2. The CDR3 extends over 15 amino acids. The V and J ends lost 0 bases and 7 bases, in that order; junction bases with no gene match: 7. Germline V gives CDR1 MGHRA, CDR2 YSYEKL. CDR3 coding DNA: TGCGCCAGCAGCCAAGATAGCGGGAGTACCGGGGAGCAGTACTTC. Its translation: CASSQDSGSTGEQYF.

This clonotype was observed a few times. V usage is TRBV20-1 and J usage is TRBJ1-1, with 9 positions matching TRBD1. The V segment lost 3 bases and the J segment 8 bases; nucleotides outside the gene matches: 7. Germline CDR1 reads DFQATT; CDR2 reads SNEGSKA (reference sequence). The CDR3 spans 13 residues. The CDR3 sequence is CSASRDRVREAFF. DNA of the CDR3: TGCAGTGCTAGCCGGGACAGGGTAAGAGAAGCTTTCTTT.

Concerning this clonotype: The junction departs from germline at one end; a sequencing error may be responsible. This chain links TRBV6-5 with TRBJ1-2; D is undetermined. The CDR3 has 15 amino acids. Germline lookup yields CDR1 MNHEY and CDR2 SVGAGI. CDR3 residues: CTSSYSAKGDCGYTF. In DNA form, the CDR3 reads TGTACCAGCAGTTACTCTGCCAAAGGTGACTGTGGCTACACCTTC.

The chain joins TRBV5-1 to TRBJ2-1; 9 bases are shared with TRBD1. The germline V gene encodes CDR1 SGHRS and CDR2 YFSETQ. This CDR3 is built from 17 residues. V shed 4 bases, J shed 1 base, and the junction held 9 bases outside the gene matches. CDR3 sequence reads: CASSESTGGSSYNEQFF. The CDR3 nucleotides read TGCGCCAGCAGCGAATCCACAGGGGGCTCGTCCTACAATGAGCAGTTCTTC. Full variable domain (rest looked up from reference TRBV5-1 and TRBJ2-1): KAGVTQTPRYLIKTRGQQVTLSCSPISGHRSVSWYQQTPGQGLQFLFEYFSETQRNKGNFPGRFSGRQFSNSRSEMNVSTLELGDSALYLCASSESTGGSSYNEQFFGPGTRLTVL.

Only one count was recorded for this clonotype. This chain uses TRBV20-1 with TRBJ2-5; D is possibly TRBD1 (5 bases). Trimming pared 7 bases from V and 5 bases from J, leaving 17 bases between. CDR1 is DFQATT, CDR2 SNEGSKA, per germline (reference sequence). This CDR3 is built from 13 residues. CDR3 sequence reads: CSVRDAGRETQYF. CDR3 nucleotide sequence: TGCAGTGTCAGAGACGCAGGGCGGGAGACCCAGTACTTC.

This clonotype was recorded once. The chain has TRBV5-5 and TRBJ1-4; the match to TRBD1 covers 7 bases. Germline CDR1 is SGHKS and CDR2 is YYEKEE (reference sequence). This CDR3 has 13 residues. After removal of 4 bases from V and 8 bases from J, the junction contained 5 bases not matched to a gene. The CDR3 sequence: CASSPTGHEKLFF. CDR3 bases: TGTGCCAGCAGCCCGACAGGGCACGAAAAACTGTTTTTT.

This clonotype was recorded at least ten times. The genes are TRBV14 and TRBJ2-5, with D perhaps TRBD2 (6 bases). The CDR3 is 14 residues long. The V gene's germline CDR1 is SGHDN and CDR2 FVKESK. V lost 1 base, J lost 2 bases, and 8 bases lay in between. The CDR3 region is CASSQGGLQETQYF. In nucleotides, the CDR3 is TGTGCCAGCAGCCAAGGGGGACTGCAAGAGACCCAGTACTTC.

This clonotype was observed many times. The chain recombines TRBV20-1 with TRBJ2-7, with 13 bases lining up with TRBD2. V trimming: 1 base; J trimming: 0 bases; junction bases outside the gene matches: 3. Germline-derived CDR1 and CDR2 are DFQATT and SNEGSKA (reference sequence). This CDR3 is 16 amino acids long. CDR3 residues: CSARGGTSGNSYEQYF. In nucleotides, the CDR3 is TGCAGTGCTAGAGGGGGGACTAGCGGGAACTCCTACGAGCAGTACTTC.